The 18 T cell receptor beta chains given below trace back to one sample, sequenced in a study of T cells expressing NK-cell markers. TCRdb re-called the 5' RACE reads and gives one entry per CDR3 protein, without DNA. The sample yields 350,000 to 500,000 distinct CDR3 sequences, of which the top ten take up 7.3%. The sequenced sample consisted of blood T cells: a sorted CD56 or NKG2C T cell subset, CD4+ or CD8+ T cells, or bulk PBMC T cells (not recorded which). All receptors come from a woman between 18 and 69 years old in good health.

The chain has TRBV3-1 and TRBJ2-1; the D call of TRBD1 rests on TCRdb alone, since no DNA is present to check it. CDR3 length: 13 amino acids. Germline assignment: CDR1 LGHDT and CDR2 YNNKEL (reference sequence). This CDR3 reads CASSQGRGFEQFF.

This chain links TRBV27 with TRBJ1-6; with no DNA, the TCRdb D assignment of TRBD1 cannot be verified. The CDR3 extends over 13 amino acids. CDR1 MNHEY and CDR2 SMNVEV come from the germline V gene (reference sequence). CDR3 sequence: CASSSDRASPLHF.

The chain links TRBV28 to TRBJ2-4; TCRdb designates TRBD1, a call that cannot be tested without DNA. The germline V gene has CDR1 MDHEN and CDR2 SYDVKM. The CDR3 sequence is 21 residues long. This chain's CDR3 is CASSPPPTGNLRLVAKNIQYF.

This chain uses TRBV7-2 with TRBJ2-7; with no DNA, the TCRdb D assignment of TRBD2 cannot be verified. Germline V CDR1 and CDR2: SGHTA, FQGNSA. This CDR3 spans 16 amino acids. CDR3 region: CASSLDGGLAGAEQYF.

CDR3 protein: CATTPGLPNEGELFF. The V and J genes are TRBV5-1 and TRBJ2-2; the TCRdb D gene call, TRBD2, has no DNA to confirm it. The V gene's germline CDR1 is SGHRS and CDR2 YFSETQ. The CDR3 totals 15 residues.

The chain is built from TRBV7-3 and TRBJ2-7; the D call from TCRdb, TRBD1, cannot be confirmed without DNA. The CDR3 contains 13 residues. Germline-derived CDR1 and CDR2 are SGHTA and FQGTGA. CDR3 residues: CASSLNRGNEQYF.

The rearrangement joins TRBV19 to TRBJ1-4; TCRdb reports TRBD1, a call that lacks DNA to check it against. CDR3 length equals 15 residues. Germline assignment: CDR1 LNHDA and CDR2 SQIVND (reference sequence). CDR3 protein: CASSPRQVGNEKLFF.

The V call is TRBV28, the J call TRBJ2-2; TCRdb picks TRBD1, but there is no DNA to check that call. The CDR3 covers 13 residues. Germline V lookup: CDR1 MDHEN, CDR2 SYDVKM. The CDR3 sequence: CASPTGPPGELFF.

The J gene is TRBJ2-3, the V gene TRBV20-1; TCRdb names TRBD2, which stays unverified in the absence of DNA. This CDR3 has 13 amino acids. Germline V lookup: CDR1 DFQATT, CDR2 SNEGSKA (reference sequence). This CDR3 reads CSAPLAPTDTQYF.

The chain couples TRBV7-7 to TRBJ2-5. Per germline, CDR1 SSHAT and CDR2 FNYEAQ (reference sequence). The CDR3 is 13 residues long. The CDR3: CASSLVNQETQYF.

The chain recombines TRBV4-2 with TRBJ2-3; the TRBD2 assignment by TCRdb is unverifiable without DNA. This CDR3 is built from 17 residues. Germline assignment: CDR1 LGHNA and CDR2 YNFKEQ. The CDR3 is CASSLKTSGGGTDTQYF.

The J gene is TRBJ2-1, the V gene TRBV6-1; lacking DNA, the TRBD1 call made by TCRdb goes unchecked. Germline loops: CDR1 MNHNS, CDR2 SASEGT. This CDR3 contains 14 residues. Here the CDR3 reads CASSGQGTYNEQFF.

This sequence joins TRBV7-3 and TRBJ2-2; absent DNA, TCRdb's TRBD1 call cannot be checked. The CDR3 extends over 15 amino acids. Per germline, CDR1 SGHTA and CDR2 FQGTGA. CDR3 residues: CASSSTGTHTGELFF.

The rearrangement links TRBV6-1 to TRBJ1-3. The germline V gene has CDR1 MNHNS and CDR2 SASEGT. This CDR3 is 15 amino acids long. CDR3: CASRVLQNSGNTIYF.

The genes are TRBV20-1 and TRBJ2-3. Germline lookup yields CDR1 DFQATT and CDR2 SNEGSKA (reference sequence). The CDR3 covers 14 residues. The CDR3 protein is CSARLLTSTDTQYF.

The chain employs TRBV7-6 and TRBJ1-5; as DNA is missing, the TRBD1 call by TCRdb cannot be tested. The CDR3 has 15 residues. Germline values: CDR1 SGHVS, CDR2 FNYEAQ. The CDR3 sequence is CASSAQDRGYQPQHF.

Here the CDR3 reads CASSPRLGSGANVLTF. The chain is built from TRBV28 and TRBJ2-6; the D call from TCRdb, TRBD1, cannot be confirmed without DNA. Germline V gives CDR1 MDHEN, CDR2 SYDVKM. CDR3 size: 16 residues.

This rearrangement joins TRBV7-2 to TRBJ1-6; checking the TCRdb D call of TRBD1 is not possible without DNA. In germline, CDR1 is SGHTA, CDR2 FQGNSA. This CDR3 spans 15 amino acids. This chain's CDR3 is CASSPHRDDNSPLHF.